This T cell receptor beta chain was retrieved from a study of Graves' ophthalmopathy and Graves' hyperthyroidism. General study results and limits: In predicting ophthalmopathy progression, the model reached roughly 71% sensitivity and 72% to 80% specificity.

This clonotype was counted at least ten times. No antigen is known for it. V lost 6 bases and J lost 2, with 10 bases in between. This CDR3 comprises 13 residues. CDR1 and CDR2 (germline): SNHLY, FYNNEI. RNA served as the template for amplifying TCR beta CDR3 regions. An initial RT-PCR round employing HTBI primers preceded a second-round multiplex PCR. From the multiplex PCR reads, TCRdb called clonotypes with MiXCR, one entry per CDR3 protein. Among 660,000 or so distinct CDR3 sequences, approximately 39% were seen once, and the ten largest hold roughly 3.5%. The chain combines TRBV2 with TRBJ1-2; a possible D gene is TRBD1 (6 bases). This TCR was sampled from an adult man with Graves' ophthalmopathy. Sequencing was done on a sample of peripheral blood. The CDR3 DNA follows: TGTGCCAGCAGCCGGGACACAAACTATGGCTACACCTTC. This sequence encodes CASSRDTNYGYTF.